Detailed here is one TCR beta chain. Its antigen is undetermined. The sample belongs to a study of T cell responses to AZD1222 COVID-19 vaccine. General study results and limits: Targeting of unmutated variant regions was reportedly seen in nearly half of spike-specific TCRs. Repertoire sampling happened only post peak T cell response.

The repertoire was sequenced with immunoSEQ multiplex PCR; TCRdb's copy has only in-frame clones and lacks some. Of 150,000 to 160,000 clones listed, about 88% are singletons. The germline CDR1 and CDR2 sequences are ENHRY and SYGVKD. The CDR3 contains 16 residues. V lost 6 bases to trimming and J lost 0 bases, with 16 bases between them. This rearrangement joins TRBV10-3 to TRBJ2-3; the D gene is possibly TRBD2 (5 bases). The receptor's source is an adult in good health. Sequencing was performed on peripheral blood, taken on day 0 of AZD1222 vaccination. The CDR3 DNA follows: TGTGCCATCAGCGAACCCAGCGGTCCTAGCACAGATACGCAGTATTTT. This encodes CAISEPSGPSTDTQYF.